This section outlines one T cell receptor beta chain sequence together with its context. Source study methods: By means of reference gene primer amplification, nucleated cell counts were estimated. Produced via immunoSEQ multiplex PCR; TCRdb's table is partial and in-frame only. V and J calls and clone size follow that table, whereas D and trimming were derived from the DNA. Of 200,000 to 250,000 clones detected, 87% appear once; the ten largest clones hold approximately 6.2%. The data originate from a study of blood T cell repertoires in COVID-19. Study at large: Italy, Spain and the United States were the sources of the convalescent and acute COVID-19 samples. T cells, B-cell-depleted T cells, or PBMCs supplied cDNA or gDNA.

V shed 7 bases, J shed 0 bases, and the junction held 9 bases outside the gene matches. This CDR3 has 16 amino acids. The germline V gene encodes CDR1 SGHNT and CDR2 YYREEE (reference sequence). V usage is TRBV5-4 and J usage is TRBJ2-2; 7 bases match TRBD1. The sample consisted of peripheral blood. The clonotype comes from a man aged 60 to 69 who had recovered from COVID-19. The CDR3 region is CASVHRDSANTGELFF. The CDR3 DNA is TGTGCCAGCGTACATCGGGACAGCGCGAACACCGGGGAGCTGTTTTTT. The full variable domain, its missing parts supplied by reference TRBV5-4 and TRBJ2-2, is ETGVTQSPTHLIKTRGQQVTLRCSSQSGHNTVSWYQQALGQGPQFIFQYYREEENGRGNFPPRFSGLQFPNYSSELNVNALELDDSALYLCASVHRDSANTGELFFGEGSRLTVL.